These 29 T cell receptor beta chains were sequenced from one sample in a study of T cell repertoires in ileal Crohn's disease. Regarding time point: neoterminal ileum biopsy at postoperative endoscopy, about 6 months after surgery. Measured with immunoSEQ multiplex PCR; TCRdb has only the in-frame clones, and not every one. The sample has about 7,400 clones, about 74% seen once. Sequenced input: ileal tissue. The receptors derive from an adult with Crohn's disease.

The V and J genes are TRBV27 and TRBJ1-2, with 7 positions matching TRBD1. The CDR3 has 16 amino acids. Germline-derived CDR1 and CDR2 are MNHEY and SMNVEV (reference sequence). The V gene end was trimmed by 3 bases and the J gene end by 1 base; junction bases not matched to a gene: 8. The CDR3 nucleotides are TGTGCCAGCAGTTTCTTCCCGACAGGGAGTAACTATGGCTACACCTTC. Translated, it gives CASSFFPTGSNYGYTF.

This clone was observed a handful of times. CDR3 coding DNA: TGTGCCAGTAGCCCCCTGGGGGGGAGCTCCTATAATTCACCCCTCCACTTT. This gives the protein CASSPLGGSSYNSPLHF. The chain is built from TRBV19 and TRBJ1-6; a weak D match, TRBD1 (5 bases). V dropped 6 bases and J dropped 0 bases, with 15 bases sitting between them. The germline V gene encodes CDR1 LNHDA and CDR2 SQIVND (reference sequence). This CDR3 spans 17 amino acids. The whole variable domain, filled in from reference TRBV19 and TRBJ1-6, reads DGGITQSPKYLFRKEGQNVTLSCEQNLNHDAMYWYRQDPGQGLRLIYYSQIVNDFQKGDIAEGYSVSREKKESFPLTVTSAQKNPTAFYLCASSPLGGSSYNSPLHFGNGTRLTVT.

This sequence joins TRBV5-1 and TRBJ2-1; 9 bases are a match to TRBD1. CDR1 and CDR2 (germline): SGHRS, YFSETQ. V lost 2 bases and J lost 3; bases outside the gene matches: 6. This CDR3 is built from 16 residues. This CDR3 reads CASSLPGTGYYNEQFF. CDR3 bases: TGCGCCAGCAGCTTACCCGGGACAGGGTACTACAATGAGCAGTTCTTC.

The chain recombines TRBV11-2 with TRBJ2-3; 9 bases map to TRBD1. Germline V gene lookup returns CDR1 SGHAT and CDR2 FQNNGV. The length of the CDR3 is 17 residues. V trimming: 1 base; J trimming: 3 bases; junction bases outside the gene matches: 8. The CDR3 DNA sequence: TGTGCCAGCAGCTTAGTGTCGTGGGGACAGGGTACAGATACGCAGTATTTT. It is translated as CASSLVSWGQGTDTQYF. Full variable domain (remainder filled in from reference TRBV11-2 and TRBJ2-3): EAGVAQSPRYKIIEKRQSVAFWCNPISGHATLYWYQQILGQGPKLLIQFQNNGVVDDSQLPKDRFSAERLKGVDSTLKIQPAKLEDSAVYLCASSLVSWGQGTDTQYFGPGTRLTVL.

CDR3 protein: CASSPNPDRVYGYTF. The CDR3 bases are TGTGCCAGCAGTCCTAACCCAGACAGGGTATATGGCTACACCTTC. This rearrangement joins TRBV27 to TRBJ1-2; 7 nucleotides match TRBD1. V gave up 5 bases and J gave up 5 bases; unmatched junction bases: 11. CDR1 and CDR2 (germline): MNHEY, SMNVEV (reference sequence). This CDR3 has 15 amino acids.

The CDR3 region is CASSLMSQDTQYF. The CDR3 DNA reads TGTGCCAGCAGCTTAATGAGCCAAGATACGCAGTATTTT. The chain has TRBV7-6 and TRBJ2-3; D not resolved. The V gene's germline CDR1 is SGHVS and CDR2 FNYEAQ. The CDR3 has 13 residues. V dropped 2 bases and J dropped 5 bases, with 8 bases sitting between them.

V usage is TRBV5-4 and J usage is TRBJ2-3; D gene unclear. V lost 4 bases and J 6 bases, leaving 12 bases between the germline ends. The CDR3 is 13 residues long. Germline V lookup: CDR1 SGHNT, CDR2 YYREEE (reference sequence). CDR3 amino acids: CASSRDLGDTQYF. In nucleotides, the CDR3 is TGTGCCAGCAGCCGAGACCTCGGGGATACGCAGTATTTT.

This clone has a handful of counts. The chain joins TRBV7-6 to TRBJ1-1; 11 bases are a match to TRBD1. The CDR3 is made up of 14 amino acids. V was pared by 6 bases and J by 4 bases, with 4 bases of the junction left unmatched. Germline CDR1 reads SGHVS; CDR2 reads FNYEAQ. CDR3 sequence reads: CASRAGTGGTEAFF. CDR3 nucleotides: TGTGCCAGCAGAGCCGGGACAGGGGGCACTGAAGCTTTCTTT.

The chain couples TRBV7-2 to TRBJ2-4; 8 nucleotides align to TRBD1. The CDR3 runs 15 residues. From germline, CDR1 is SGHTA and CDR2 FQGNSA. V trimming: 4 bases; J trimming: 8 bases; junction bases outside the gene matches: 10. In DNA, the CDR3 is TGTGCCAGCAGCTACCCCTCGACAGGGGAGTACATTCAGTACTTC. Amino acid sequence: CASSYPSTGEYIQYF.

This chain joins TRBV7-9 and TRBJ2-2; 9 bases are shared with TRBD1. With 1 base clipped from V and 4 bases from J, the junction kept 13 bases outside the gene matches. The CDR3 spans 19 residues. Germline lookup yields CDR1 SEHNR and CDR2 FQNEAQ (reference sequence). The CDR3 DNA follows: TGTGCCAGCAGCTTAGGAGCACGGCCTACAGGGGGCGGCACCGGGGAGCTGTTTTTT. Residues: CASSLGARPTGGGTGELFF.

This chain links TRBV11-2 with TRBJ2-2; D perhaps matches TRBD2 (5 bases). V shed 5 bases and J shed 6 bases, with 25 bases lying between them. Germline-derived CDR1 and CDR2 are SGHAT and FQNNGV. The CDR3 length is 18 residues. CDR3 in DNA: TGTGCCAGCAGCGCAGGCGGGCGAGGCGGTTTAGAGTCCGGGGAGCTGTTTTTT. Translated: CASSAGGRGGLESGELFF.

The rearrangement joins TRBV7-9 to TRBJ1-2; no firm D call. The CDR3 contains 15 residues. CDR1 is SEHNR and CDR2 is FQNEAQ in the germline V gene (reference sequence). The V end was cut by 3 bases, the J end by 8 bases, with 19 bases between. CDR3 bases: TGTGCCAGCAGCTTCAACATTCTCCGGGCGGGCGGCTACACCTTC. It translates to CASSFNILRAGGYTF. Using reference TRBV7-9 and TRBJ1-2 for the parts outside the CDR3, the full variable domain is DTGVSQNPRHKITKRGQNVTFRCDPISEHNRLYWYRQTLGQGPEFLTYFQNEAQLEKSRLLSDRFSAERPKGSFSTLEIQRTEQGDSAMYLCASSFNILRAGGYTFGSGTRLTVV.

The chain is built from TRBV18 and TRBJ1-2; maybe TRBD1 (5 bases). Looked up from germline, CDR1 is KGHSH and CDR2 is LQKENI. CDR3 size: 14 residues. Between the trimmed V and J ends, which lost 4 bases and 3 bases, there was a span of 12 bases. CDR3: CASSRGRDYYGYTF. DNA for the CDR3: TGTGCCAGCTCACGGGGTCGGGACTACTATGGCTACACCTTC.

J is TRBJ2-7 and V is TRBV6-1; weak D call: TRBD1 (6 bases). V gave up 4 bases and J gave up 1 base, with 11 bases separating them. The CDR3 has 14 amino acids. Per germline, CDR1 MNHNS and CDR2 SASEGT. CDR3 nucleotide sequence: TGTGCCAGCAGTGTAGACAGGTATTCCTACGAGCAGTACTTC. It specifies CASSVDRYSYEQYF.

The chain uses TRBV30 and TRBJ1-5, with D possibly TRBD1 on 5 matching bases. Trimming took 2 bases from V and 4 from J, leaving 18 bases between them. Germline V gene sequence: CDR1 GTSNPN, CDR2 SVGIG (reference sequence). The CDR3 runs 16 residues. The CDR3 reads CAWSSDRVAGNQPQHF. The CDR3 DNA follows: TGTGCCTGGAGTTCAGATCGGGTAGCAGGGAATCAGCCCCAGCATTTT.

The chain has TRBV30 and TRBJ1-2; weak D call: TRBD1 (5 bases). Trimming left V 1 base short and J 8 bases short, with 14 bases between. This CDR3 is built from 13 residues. Germline lookup yields CDR1 GTSNPN and CDR2 SVGIG (reference sequence). As DNA, the CDR3 is TGTGCCTGGAGTGGTTCGGCAGGGATAGGCTACACCTTC. Residues: CAWSGSAGIGYTF.

This clone was found once. The chain joins TRBV7-8 to TRBJ2-1; possibly TRBD2 for D (6 bases). V was pared by 0 bases and J by 8 bases, with 11 bases between. The germline V gene encodes CDR1 SGHVS and CDR2 FQNEAQ. This CDR3 region has 14 residues. The DNA for the CDR3 is TGTGCCAGCAGCTTAGCGCTCGGGGAGGATGAGCAGTTCTTC. Its protein is CASSLALGEDEQFF.

This chain joins TRBV28 and TRBJ2-3, with 8 bases identical to TRBD1. The CDR3 is made up of 14 amino acids. With V trimmed by 3 bases and J by 5 bases, 4 bases remained unmatched. Germline assignment: CDR1 MDHEN and CDR2 SYDVKM. The CDR3, as DNA: TGTGCCAGCAGTTTGCAGGGGGCCGGAGATACGCAGTATTTT. Translation gives CASSLQGAGDTQYF.

The genes are TRBV6-1 and TRBJ2-1; a possible D gene is TRBD1 (5 bases). V was trimmed by 7 bases and J by 10 bases, leaving 14 bases between them. CDR1 and CDR2 from the germline V gene are MNHNS and SASEGT. The length of the CDR3 is 12 residues. Here the CDR3 reads CASTLERGEQFF. CDR3 sequence (DNA): TGTGCCAGCACCCTAGAAAGGGGCGAGCAGTTCTTC.

The rearrangement joins TRBV18 to TRBJ1-2, with D unresolved. Germline values: CDR1 KGHSH, CDR2 LQKENI. V was shortened by 2 bases and J by 4 bases, with 8 bases between the two germline ends. The length of the CDR3 is 13 residues. The CDR3, as DNA: TGTGCCAGCTCACCAAGCTCCGGCTATGGCTACACCTTC. Translating it yields CASSPSSGYGYTF.

The rearrangement joins TRBV6-5 to TRBJ2-1; tentatively, D is TRBD1 (5 bases). Trimming stripped 5 bases from V and 3 bases from J, with 14 bases between. CDR1 and CDR2 from the germline V gene are MNHEY and SVGAGI. The CDR3 contains 15 residues. CDR3 protein: CASSKSDSYYNEQFF. The CDR3 DNA reads TGTGCCAGCAGTAAATCCGACAGTTACTACAATGAGCAGTTCTTC.

This clone showed up just a few times. The chain uses TRBV7-9 and TRBJ2-2; 8 bases agree with TRBD1. CDR3 length equals 18 residues. The germline CDR1 and CDR2 sequences are SEHNR and FQNEAQ (reference sequence). V was clipped by 5 bases and J by 0 bases; unmatched bases: 11. CDR3 region: CASSGRTGPTSNTGELFF. In nucleotides, the CDR3 is TGTGCCAGCAGCGGTCGGACAGGGCCTACTTCGAACACCGGGGAGCTGTTTTTT.

This clone has only one observation. The CDR3 region is CASSPQMGHDQPQHF. The DNA for the CDR3 is TGTGCCAGCAGCCCCCAGATGGGCCACGATCAGCCCCAGCATTTT. This chain connects TRBV7-2 to TRBJ1-5; D call uncertain. This CDR3 contains 15 residues. V was cut by 5 bases and J by 5 bases, with 16 bases left in between. Germline V gene sequence: CDR1 SGHTA, CDR2 FQGNSA.

This clone was detected only once. The chain is built from TRBV27 and TRBJ1-6, with D perhaps matching TRBD1 (6 bases). This CDR3 contains 16 residues. CDR1 is MNHEY, CDR2 SMNVEV, per germline (reference sequence). The V end lost 5 bases, the J end lost 8 bases, and 19 bases lay between the germline ends. The CDR3 region has the DNA TGTGCCAGCAGTATATTACAGGGTCAAGCCTATTCACCCCTCCACTTT. Protein: CASSILQGQAYSPLHF.

This clone has only a few counts. CDR3 DNA sequence: TGTGCCAGCAGTGAACTAACAGGGGGCTCAGATACGCAGTATTTT. It is translated as CASSELTGGSDTQYF. The rearrangement joins TRBV6-1 to TRBJ2-3, with TRBD1 identical over 9 bases. Per germline, CDR1 MNHNS and CDR2 SASEGT. Germline trimming cut 2 bases from V and 4 bases from J; bases unmatched to any gene: 4. CDR3 size: 15 residues.

The chain carries TRBV7-9 and TRBJ1-5, with a weak D call TRBD1 (5 bases). Trimming shortened V by 4 bases and J by 6 bases, and 10 bases separated the two germline ends. The germline CDR1 and CDR2 sequences are SEHNR and FQNEAQ (reference sequence). CDR3 length: 13 amino acids. The CDR3 bases are TGTGCCAGCAGCTCCCTCCAGGGTCAGCCCCAGCATTTT. Translation: CASSSLQGQPQHF.

The rearrangement links TRBV7-9 to TRBJ1-2; D is uncertain. This CDR3 is built from 12 residues. Germline CDR1 is SEHNR and CDR2 is FQNEAQ (reference sequence). The germline V and J ends were trimmed by 8 bases and 8 bases, with 15 bases remaining between them. CDR3 in amino acids: CASDRDWEGYTF. DNA of the CDR3: TGTGCCAGCGACCGGGATTGGGAGGGCTACACCTTC.

The V gene is TRBV6-5, the J gene TRBJ1-5; D perhaps matches TRBD1 (6 bases). The CDR3 consists of 13 residues. The germline V gene encodes CDR1 MNHEY and CDR2 SVGAGI. Trimming left V 10 bases short and J 5 bases short, with 15 bases between. CDR3 region: CAITHREDQPQHF. CDR3 coding DNA: TGTGCCATTACACACAGGGAAGATCAGCCCCAGCATTTT.

The chain is built from TRBV2 and TRBJ2-7; D not certain. This CDR3 comprises 10 residues. Germline V gives CDR1 SNHLY, CDR2 FYNNEI. Trimming left V 4 bases short and J 6 bases short, with 4 bases between. The CDR3 nucleotides read TGTGCCAGCAGTGTGAGCGAGCAGTACTTC. Translation: CASSVSEQYF.